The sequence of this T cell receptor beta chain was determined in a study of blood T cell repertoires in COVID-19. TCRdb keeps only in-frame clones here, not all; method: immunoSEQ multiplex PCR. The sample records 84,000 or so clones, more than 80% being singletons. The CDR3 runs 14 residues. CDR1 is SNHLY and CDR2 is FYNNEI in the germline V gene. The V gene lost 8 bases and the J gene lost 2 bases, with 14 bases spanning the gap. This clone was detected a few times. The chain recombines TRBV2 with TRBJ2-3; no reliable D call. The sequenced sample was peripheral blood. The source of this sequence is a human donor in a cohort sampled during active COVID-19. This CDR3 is CASQLRLITDTQYF. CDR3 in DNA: TGTGCCAGCCAACTCCGACTGATCACAGATACGCAGTATTTT.